These T cell receptor beta chains were read from a single sample in a study of shared clonotypes between healthy human individuals. Here immunoSEQ multiplex PCR was the method, and the copy in TCRdb shows in-frame clones only, minus some. The sample lists over a million clones, more than 65% occurring once. The sample consisted of memory CD4+ T cells sorted from blood. The source is a man aged 18 to 29 in good health. The CDR3 runs from the conserved cysteine through the conserved F or W. D genes are given only for firm matches. Size is stated for part of the rows, as once, few or many counts, or as a class when the clone is expanded.

TRBV25-1	-	-	TRBJ1-3	CASSRGSGNTIYF	TGTGCCAGCTCGAGGGGGTCGGGAAACACCATATATTTT
TRBV5-1	TRBD1	-	TRBJ2-1	CASRYAGTGSYNEQFF	TGCGCCAGCAGGTACGCCGGGACAGGTTCCTACAATGAGCAGTTCTTC
TRBV5-1	TRBD2	-	TRBJ2-2	CASSLKPGGTGELFF	TGCGCCAGCAGCTTGAAACCGGGAGGCACCGGGGAGCTGTTTTTT
TRBV7-9	-	-	TRBJ2-1	CASSLDFSYNEQFF	TGTGCCAGCAGCCTGGACTTCTCCTACAATGAGCAGTTCTTC
TRBV5-5	TRBD1	few	TRBJ1-5	CASSLDTAGGKQPQHF	TGTGCCAGCAGCTTGGATACGGCAGGGGGCAAACAGCCCCAGCATTTT
TRBV4-1	TRBD2	-	TRBJ2-1	CASSQFYERGAYNEQFF	TGCGCCAGCAGCCAATTTTATGAGCGGGGGGCATACAATGAGCAGTTCTTC
TRBV9	-	-	TRBJ2-4	CASSFPPINIQYF	TGTGCCAGCAGCTTCCCTCCAATAAACATTCAGTACTTC
TRBV2	TRBD2	once	TRBJ2-5	CASSDLQAGGSRAQYF	TGTGCCAGCAGTGATCTTCAAGCGGGAGGGTCGAGGGCCCAGTACTTC
TRBV7-6	-	-	TRBJ2-1	CASSLAFGGGSNNEQFF	TGTGCCAGCAGCTTAGCGTTTGGCGGGGGCTCCAACAATGAGCAGTTCTTC
TRBV6-1	-	-	TRBJ2-5	CATQIGVRETQYF	TGTGCCACGCAGATAGGGGTACGGGAGACCCAGTACTTC
TRBV10-3	-	-	TRBJ1-6	CAISATDYSPLHF	TGTGCCATCAGTGCGACAGATTATTCACCCCTCCACTTT
TRBV29-1	TRBD1	-	TRBJ2-5	CSVAVGTGGGETQYF	TGCAGCGTTGCGGTGGGGACAGGGGGTGGAGAGACCCAGTACTTC
TRBV6-1	-	-	TRBJ1-2	CASRPPDAYGYTF	TGTGCCAGCAGGCCCCCGGACGCATATGGCTACACCTTC
TRBV5-1	-	-	TRBJ1-5	CARGGNQPQHF	TGCGCCAGGGGCGGCAATCAGCCCCAGCATTTT
TRBV6-6	TRBD1	-	TRBJ1-4	CASSYFNPGQHEKLFF	TGTGCCAGCAGTTACTTCAATCCGGGACAGCATGAAAAACTGTTTTTT
TRBV4-3	-	-	TRBJ1-1	CASSQGQIYTEAFF	TGCGCCAGCAGCCAAGGACAGATTTACACTGAAGCTTTCTTT
TRBV7-3	TRBD1	few	TRBJ1-2	CASSYGQGDRYTF	TGTGCCAGCAGCTATGGACAGGGAGATCGCTACACCTTC
TRBV5-1	TRBD1	-	TRBJ2-1	CASSQGTAYNEQFF	TGCGCCAGCAGCCAGGGGACAGCGTACAATGAGCAGTTCTTC
TRBV18	TRBD2	-	TRBJ2-1	CASSPIASGGANEQFF	TGTGCCAGCTCACCAATAGCTAGCGGGGGGGCCAATGAGCAGTTCTTC
TRBV5-5	-	-	TRBJ1-5	CASRQSPQDSNQPQHF	TGTGCCAGCAGACAGAGCCCCCAGGATAGCAATCAGCCCCAGCATTTT
TRBV7-2	-	-	TRBJ1-5	CASSYHRGVGQPQHF	TGTGCCAGCAGCTATCATCGGGGGGTTGGCCAGCCCCAGCATTTT
TRBV7-9	-	few	TRBJ2-7	CASSLAGALSYEQYF	TGTGCCAGCAGCTTAGCGGGAGCCCTCTCCTACGAGCAGTACTTC
TRBV11-2	TRBD2	once	TRBJ2-1	CASSPRPGGNEQFF	TGTGCCAGCAGCCCAAGGCCGGGGGGCAATGAGCAGTTCTTC
TRBV21-1	-	once	TRBJ2-5	CASSPLGGETQYF	TGTGCCAGCAGTCCCCTGGGGGGGGAGACCCAGTACTTC
TRBV7-7	-	once	TRBJ2-2	CASSLGGGLNTGELFF	TGTGCTAGCAGCTTAGGCGGAGGACTAAACACCGGGGAGCTGTTTTTT
TRBV5-1	TRBD2	-	TRBJ2-1	CASSLVSSGYNEQFF	TGCGCCAGCAGCTTGGTGTCTAGCGGGTACAATGAGCAGTTCTTC
TRBV30	TRBD1	-	TRBJ1-2	CAWKRTGGIGGYTF	TGTGCCTGGAAAAGGACAGGGGGGATAGGGGGCTACACCTTC
TRBV28	TRBD1	-	TRBJ2-1	CASSFPDRGQNEQFF	TGTGCCAGCAGTTTCCCCGACAGGGGGCAAAATGAGCAGTTCTTC
TRBV6-5	-	-	TRBJ2-1	CASKGDEQFF	TGTGCCAGCAAGGGGGATGAGCAGTTCTTC
TRBV2	TRBD2	-	TRBJ2-7	CASSSGTSGSYEQYF	TGTGCCAGCAGTTCCGGGACTAGCGGTTCCTACGAGCAGTACTTC
TRBV6-1	-	-	TRBJ2-2	CASNPPANTGELFF	TGTGCCAGCAATCCCCCAGCGAACACCGGGGAGCTGTTTTTT